This TCR beta chain is drawn from a study of CD8 T cells in ankylosing spondylitis. This clonotype was seen more than once but under ten times. The antigen remains undetermined. Per the germline V gene, CDR1 is MNHNS and CDR2 is SASEGT. The V and J ends lost 6 bases and 4 bases respectively, with 21 bases between them. The length of the CDR3 is 16 residues. Generation of TCR beta libraries employed quantitative 5'-RACE incorporating molecular barcodes. From the 5' RACE reads, TCRdb called clonotypes with MiXCR, one entry per CDR3 protein. This sample carries more than 150,000 distinct CDR3 sequences, 9.5% to 15% of them seen once, and the ten largest clones take 15% to 20%. Study-level results: A CD8+ phenotype characterized the disease-linked clones, which were relatively rare in peripheral blood. A motif in TCR beta, a set of eight highly homologous variants, appeared characteristic of ankylosing spondylitis blood. Prior literature has documented some motif variants in synovial fluid and blood from reactive arthritis.

The receptor was derived from a male donor with ankylosing spondylitis or in good health (not recorded which). This chain uses TRBV6-1 with TRBJ1-1; the D gene is possibly TRBD1 (5 bases). Source material: blood, either unsorted or a sorted T cell fraction (not recorded which). CDR3 loop: CASRPLPSKGTTEAFF. CDR3 nucleotide sequence: TGTGCCAGCAGACCCCTCCCCAGTAAGGGGACCACTGAAGCTTTCTTT.